One and the same sample provided the 22 T cell receptor beta chains below, sequenced in a study of T cell responses to AZD1222 COVID-19 vaccine (dated by TCRdb to about 2021). Library method: the immunoSEQ multiplex PCR assay. TCRdb holds this immuneACCESS table with in-frame rearrangements only. Some clones are missing; in checked studies, unresolved V genes explain under half, and the rest has no known cause. This sample comprises roughly 140,000 clones, approximately 91% of them detected only once. The top ten constitute 5.5% to 8% of the sample. The time point label here, explained by the study, means: sample from adult after SARS-CoV-2 infection, after symptom onset. The sequences come from peripheral blood, collected after recovery from COVID-19. These receptors came from an adult who had recovered from COVID-19.

The chain's CDR3 is CASAWGATNEKLFF. As DNA, the CDR3 is TGCGCCAGCGCCTGGGGTGCAACTAATGAAAAACTGTTTTTT. The chain employs TRBV5-1 and TRBJ1-4; D is unclear. CDR3 length: 14 residues. Trimming cost V 7 bases and J 0 bases, with 10 bases left between them. Looked up from germline, CDR1 is SGHRS and CDR2 is YFSETQ.

The CDR3 DNA reads as TGTGCCAGCAGCCCCCCAGGGGGGTCGCAATCCTACGAGCAGTACTTC. Translating it yields CASSPPGGSQSYEQYF. J is TRBJ2-7 and V is TRBV7-8, with D possibly TRBD1 on 7 matching bases. The CDR3 spans 16 residues. Germline loops: CDR1 SGHVS, CDR2 FQNEAQ. V lost 5 bases, J lost 1 base, and 18 bases lay in between.

The V and J genes are TRBV19 and TRBJ1-1, with D possibly TRBD1 on 5 matching bases. V lost 6 bases and J lost 1, with 18 bases in between. This CDR3 spans 16 amino acids. Germline CDR1 and CDR2: LNHDA and SQIVND (reference sequence). CDR3 DNA: TGTGCCAGTAGGCTAGAACCCGGGGCTGGGAACACTGAAGCTTTCTTT. This gives the protein CASRLEPGAGNTEAFF.

The chain joins TRBV5-1 to TRBJ1-5; a weak D match, TRBD1 (5 bases). Trimming pared 2 bases from V and 2 bases from J, leaving 14 bases between. In germline, CDR1 is SGHRS, CDR2 YFSETQ. The CDR3 consists of 16 residues. CDR3: CASSFLRWDRNQPQHF. As DNA, the CDR3 is TGCGCCAGCAGCTTCCTGCGTTGGGACCGCAATCAGCCCCAGCATTTT.

The V call is TRBV11-3, the J call TRBJ2-5; D unclear. CDR1 and CDR2 (germline): SGHNT, YENEEA. The V end was cut by 0 bases, the J end by 5 bases, with 7 bases between. The CDR3 loop spans 13 amino acids. CDR3 nucleotides: TGTGCCAGCAGCTTAGATCTTGGGGAGACCCAGTACTTC. It specifies CASSLDLGETQYF. Looking up the rest from reference TRBV11-3 and TRBJ2-5 gives the full variable domain: EAGVVQSPRYKIIEKKQPVAFWCNPISGHNTLYWYLQNLGQGPELLIRYENEEAVDDSQLPKDRFSAERLKGVDSTLKIQPAELGDSAVYLCASSLDLGETQYFGPGTRLLVL.

This sequence joins TRBV10-3 and TRBJ1-1; TRBD1 matches at 10 bases. The length of the CDR3 is 16 residues. Trimming removed 7 bases from V and 0 bases from J; junction bases left unmatched: 8. The V gene's germline CDR1 is ENHRY and CDR2 SYGVKD. CDR3 nucleotides: TGTGCCATCACCGAACGGACAGGGGGAATGAACACTGAAGCTTTCTTT. Translated, it gives CAITERTGGMNTEAFF.

The chain is built from TRBV2 and TRBJ2-1, with 8 nucleotides matching TRBD1. The germline V gene encodes CDR1 SNHLY and CDR2 FYNNEI. The CDR3 is made up of 13 amino acids. Losses at the gene ends were 5 bases for V and 8 bases for J; bases not matched to a gene: 5. The CDR3: CASSRDRWYEQFF. For the CDR3, the DNA is TGTGCCAGCAGTAGGGACAGGTGGTATGAGCAGTTCTTC.

V and J are TRBV19 and TRBJ1-1; 9 nucleotides line up with TRBD1. V lost 6 bases and J lost 5; bases outside the gene matches: 10. Germline V gene sequence: CDR1 LNHDA, CDR2 SQIVND (reference sequence). The CDR3 sequence is 15 residues long. CDR3 sequence (DNA): TGTGCCAGTAGCACCGGGACAGGGCTCCGAACTGAAGCTTTCTTT. Translated: CASSTGTGLRTEAFF. Supplemented by reference TRBV19 and TRBJ1-1, the full variable domain reads DGGITQSPKYLFRKEGQNVTLSCEQNLNHDAMYWYRQDPGQGLRLIYYSQIVNDFQKGDIAEGYSVSREKKESFPLTVTSAQKNPTAFYLCASSTGTGLRTEAFFGQGTRLTVV.

V is TRBV10-2 and J is TRBJ2-1, with 11 nucleotides matching TRBD2. The CDR3 consists of 16 residues. Germline V gene data show CDR1 as WSHSY and CDR2 as SAAADI. V was pared by 7 bases and J by 4 bases, with 9 bases of the junction left unmatched. The CDR3 DNA is TGCGCCAGCATTATTAGCGGGGGGGCCTTATACAATGAGCAGTTCTTC. Protein sequence: CASIISGGALYNEQFF.

The chain carries TRBV5-1 and TRBJ1-4; D is undetermined. Trimming shortened V by 4 bases and J by 3 bases, and 10 bases separated the two germline ends. Germline V gene data show CDR1 as SGHRS and CDR2 as YFSETQ. The CDR3 totals 14 residues. CDR3 nucleotide sequence: TGCGCCAGCAGCGGGCAGGCTGCTAATGAAAAACTGTTTTTT. Its protein product is CASSGQAANEKLFF. The full variable domain, in which reference TRBV5-1 and TRBJ1-4 provide the parts outside the CDR3, is KAGVTQTPRYLIKTRGQQVTLSCSPISGHRSVSWYQQTPGQGLQFLFEYFSETQRNKGNFPGRFSGRQFSNSRSEMNVSTLELGDSALYLCASSGQAANEKLFFGSGTQLSVL.

The rearrangement links TRBV5-6 to TRBJ2-3; tentative D call: TRBD2 (5 bases). The CDR3 consists of 16 residues. The V gene lost 0 bases and the J gene lost 0 bases, with 11 bases spanning the gap. Germline V CDR1 and CDR2: SGHDT, YYEEEE. CDR3 sequence: CASSLDGRSSTDTQYF. DNA for the CDR3: TGTGCCAGCAGCTTGGATGGGAGAAGTAGCACAGATACGCAGTATTTT.

This clone was seen only a few times. The chain employs TRBV29-1 and TRBJ2-5, with D perhaps matching TRBD1 or TRBD2 (5 bases each). Germline-derived CDR1 and CDR2 are SQVTM and ANQGSEA. Trimming stripped 6 bases from V and 4 bases from J, with 12 bases between. This CDR3 contains 12 residues. CDR3 loop: CSVWGEGETQYF. CDR3 in DNA: TGCAGCGTCTGGGGCGAGGGAGAGACCCAGTACTTC.

The chain employs TRBV5-5 and TRBJ2-2; D ambiguous. CDR3 size: 12 residues. CDR1 and CDR2 (germline): SGHKS, YYEKEE (reference sequence). With 2 bases removed from V and 7 bases from J, the gap between germline ends came to 6 bases. The CDR3 protein is CASSFSGGELFF. The DNA of the CDR3 is TGTGCCAGCAGCTTTTCGGGCGGGGAGCTGTTTTTT.

J is TRBJ1-5 and V is TRBV24-1; D may be TRBD1 (5 bases). The V and J ends lost 7 bases and 0 bases respectively, with 12 bases between them. This CDR3 has 15 residues. Germline values: CDR1 KGHDR, CDR2 SFDVKD. CDR3 region: CATSGTVHSNQPQHF. In DNA form, the CDR3 reads TGTGCCACCAGCGGGACTGTCCATAGCAATCAGCCCCAGCATTTT.

V and J are TRBV3-1 (or the pseudogene TRBV3-2) and TRBJ1-2; D not resolved. Germline CDR1 reads LGHDT; CDR2 reads YNNKEL (reference sequence). The CDR3 sequence is 12 residues long. Trimming stripped 1 base from V and 7 bases from J, with 7 bases between. CDR3 DNA sequence: TGTGCCAGCAGCCAAGGGACCTCTGGCTACACCTTC. This sequence encodes CASSQGTSGYTF.

The chain recombines TRBV6-1 with TRBJ1-2; D not certain. V was shortened by 1 base and J by 0 bases, with 9 bases between the two germline ends. The CDR3 has 15 residues. Germline CDR1 and CDR2: MNHNS and SASEGT. CDR3 nucleotide sequence: TGTGCCAGCAGTGAAGGAGGAGCAGCTAACTATGGCTACACCTTC. This gives the protein CASSEGGAANYGYTF.

The gene calls are TRBV6-5 and TRBJ2-2, with D perhaps TRBD2 (6 bases). CDR1 is MNHEY, CDR2 SVGAGI, per germline. The length of the CDR3 is 14 residues. V was shortened by 0 bases and J by 4 bases, with 6 bases between the two germline ends. The DNA for the CDR3 is TGTGCCAGCAGTTACTCGGGGGGCACCGGGGAGCTGTTTTTT. The encoded protein is CASSYSGGTGELFF.

The DNA for the CDR3 is TGTGCCAGTAGTATCTCTTGGACAGGGTCAGGAACCGGGGAGCTGTTTTTT. It is translated as CASSISWTGSGTGELFF. V usage is TRBV19 and J usage is TRBJ2-2, with 8 bases aligning to TRBD1. V shed 3 bases and J 5 bases; nucleotides not matched to a gene: 11. The CDR3 is made up of 17 amino acids. Per germline, CDR1 LNHDA and CDR2 SQIVND (reference sequence).

V gene TRBV3-1 (or the pseudogene TRBV3-2) combines with J gene TRBJ2-2; either TRBD1 or TRBD2 may fit D (7 bases each). V was pared by 0 bases and J by 6 bases, with 11 bases between. The CDR3 loop spans 15 amino acids. Germline lookup yields CDR1 LGHDT and CDR2 YNNKEL (reference sequence). The CDR3 protein is CASSQEQGRAGELFF. The CDR3 DNA is TGTGCCAGCAGCCAAGAACAGGGGAGGGCCGGGGAGCTGTTTTTT.

The V call is TRBV6-5, the J call TRBJ1-2; 7 nucleotides agree with TRBD1. The CDR3 consists of 15 residues. Trimming took 2 bases from V and 4 from J; bases not matched to a gene: 7. Germline CDR1 is MNHEY and CDR2 is SVGAGI. The CDR3 protein is CASSYPRDRVYGYTF. The CDR3 bases are TGTGCCAGCAGTTACCCCCGGGACAGAGTCTATGGCTACACCTTC.

This sequence joins TRBV10-3 and TRBJ2-7; tentative D call: TRBD2 (6 bases). Germline V lookup: CDR1 ENHRY, CDR2 SYGVKD. Trimming stripped 11 bases from V and 5 bases from J, with 22 bases between. The CDR3 runs 14 residues. CDR3 DNA sequence: TGTGCCTCCAATTTTGGCGGGGTTCCCCACGAGCAGTACTTC. It yields the protein CASNFGGVPHEQYF.

The V call is TRBV7-8, the J call TRBJ1-6, with a tentative D call TRBD1 (6 bases). This CDR3 comprises 15 residues. Germline V gene data show CDR1 as SGHVS and CDR2 as FQNEAQ. The V gene lost 2 bases and the J gene lost 10 bases, with 15 bases spanning the gap. CDR3 protein: CASSLFQGNGSPLHF. CDR3 DNA: TGTGCCAGCAGCTTATTCCAGGGGAACGGATCACCCCTCCACTTT.